What follows is one TCR beta chain and its context. This sample is part of a study of T cells expressing NK-cell markers. With the 5' RACE reads reprocessed, TCRdb shows one record per CDR3 protein and no DNA. This table holds about 430,000 distinct CDR3 sequences. The sample taken for sequencing was blood T cells: a sorted CD56 or NKG2C T cell subset, CD4+ or CD8+ T cells, or bulk PBMC T cells (not recorded which). This receptor was taken from a woman aged 45-65 years in good health.

CDR3 sequence: CAWSWSSRGSYNEQFF. The V and J genes are TRBV30 and TRBJ2-1. The CDR3 is made up of 16 amino acids. Germline V lookup: CDR1 GTSNPN, CDR2 SVGIG (reference sequence).